The source of this T cell receptor beta chain is a study of T-cell memory formation after mild COVID-19. Whole-study results and caveats: Clones that got smaller from day 15 to 85 had even CD4/CD8, while clones growing later tipped toward CD4+.

CDR1 is SGHRS and CDR2 is YFSETQ in the germline V gene. CDR3 length: 15 residues. After removal of 4 bases from V and 6 bases from J, the junction contained 9 bases not matched to a gene. As for this clonotype: Its specificity is unknown.

TCRdb processed the 5' RACE reads anew with MiXCR; each CDR3 protein has one entry. The table records roughly 600,000 distinct CDR3 sequences, about a sixth of them present only once. The chain couples TRBV5-1 to TRBJ2-7, with TRBD2 identical over 11 bases. The TCR originated in an adult woman who had mild COVID-19 (a few samples of this study predate the infection). Cell type and time point are not known. The sample consisted of PBMCs or a T cell subset sorted from them (not recorded which). CDR3 in amino acids: CASSLEIAGGPEQYF. Here the CDR3 DNA reads TGCGCCAGCAGCCTTGAGATAGCGGGAGGGCCCGAGCAGTACTTC.